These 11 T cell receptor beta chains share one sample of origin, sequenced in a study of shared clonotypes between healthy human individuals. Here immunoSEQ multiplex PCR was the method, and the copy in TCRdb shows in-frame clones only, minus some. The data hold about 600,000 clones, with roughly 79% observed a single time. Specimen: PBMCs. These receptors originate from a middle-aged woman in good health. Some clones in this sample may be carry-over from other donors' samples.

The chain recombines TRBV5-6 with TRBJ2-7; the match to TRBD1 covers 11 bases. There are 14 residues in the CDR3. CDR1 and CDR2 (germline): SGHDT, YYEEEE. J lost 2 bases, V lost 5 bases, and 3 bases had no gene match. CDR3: CASSGGQGAYEQYF. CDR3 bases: TGTGCCAGCAGTGGGGGACAGGGGGCCTACGAGCAGTACTTC.

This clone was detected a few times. The CDR3 sequence: CASSFSVAGNTIYF. In DNA form, the CDR3 reads TGTGCCAGCAGCTTTAGCGTGGCTGGAAACACCATATATTTT. The J gene is TRBJ1-3, the V gene TRBV7-9; D remains unclear. The V and J ends lost 3 bases and 2 bases respectively, with 8 bases between them. Per germline, CDR1 SEHNR and CDR2 FQNEAQ (reference sequence). The CDR3 contains 14 residues.

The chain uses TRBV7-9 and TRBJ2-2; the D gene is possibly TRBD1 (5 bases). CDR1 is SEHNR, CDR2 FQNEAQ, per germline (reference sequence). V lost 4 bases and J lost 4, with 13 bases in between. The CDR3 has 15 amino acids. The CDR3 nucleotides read TGTGCCAGCAGCTCCTCCTCCAGGGCCACCGGGGAGCTGTTTTTT. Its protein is CASSSSSRATGELFF.

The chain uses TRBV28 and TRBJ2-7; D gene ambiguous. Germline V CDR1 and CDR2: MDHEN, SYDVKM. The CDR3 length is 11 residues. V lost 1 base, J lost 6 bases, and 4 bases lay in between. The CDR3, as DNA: TGTGCCAGCAGTTTATCCCTCGAGCAGTACTTC. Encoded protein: CASSLSLEQYF.

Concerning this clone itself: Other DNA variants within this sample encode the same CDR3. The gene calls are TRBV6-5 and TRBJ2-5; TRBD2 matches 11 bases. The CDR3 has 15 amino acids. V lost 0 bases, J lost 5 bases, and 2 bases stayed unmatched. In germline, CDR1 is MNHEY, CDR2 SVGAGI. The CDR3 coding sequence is TGTGCCAGCAGTTACTCCCCTAGCGGGAGGGAGACCCAGTACTTC. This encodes CASSYSPSGRETQYF.

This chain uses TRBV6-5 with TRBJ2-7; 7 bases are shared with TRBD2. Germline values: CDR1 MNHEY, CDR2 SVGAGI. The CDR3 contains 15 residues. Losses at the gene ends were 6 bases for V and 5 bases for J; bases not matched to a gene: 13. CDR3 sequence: CASRRGGEGGNEQYF. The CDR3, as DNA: TGTGCCAGCAGACGCGGCGGGGAGGGTGGGAACGAGCAGTACTTC.

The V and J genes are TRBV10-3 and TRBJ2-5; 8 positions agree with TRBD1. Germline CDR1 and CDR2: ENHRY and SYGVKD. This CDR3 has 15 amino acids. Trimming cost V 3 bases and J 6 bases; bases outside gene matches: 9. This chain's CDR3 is CAISDGGRGLQTQYF. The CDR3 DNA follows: TGTGCCATCAGTGATGGTGGCAGGGGGCTTCAGACCCAGTACTTC.

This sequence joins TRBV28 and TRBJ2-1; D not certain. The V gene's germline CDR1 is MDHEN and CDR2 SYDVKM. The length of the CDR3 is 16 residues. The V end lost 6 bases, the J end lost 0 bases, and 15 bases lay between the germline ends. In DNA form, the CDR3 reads TGTGCCAGCAGAGGCGCGGACGGAGACTCCTACAATGAGCAGTTCTTC. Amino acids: CASRGADGDSYNEQFF. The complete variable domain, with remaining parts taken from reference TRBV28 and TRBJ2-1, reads DVKVTQSSRYLVKRTGEKVFLECVQDMDHENMFWYRQDPGLGLRLIYFSYDVKMKEKGDIPEGYSVSREKKERFSLILESASTNQTSMYLCASRGADGDSYNEQFFGPGTRLTVL.

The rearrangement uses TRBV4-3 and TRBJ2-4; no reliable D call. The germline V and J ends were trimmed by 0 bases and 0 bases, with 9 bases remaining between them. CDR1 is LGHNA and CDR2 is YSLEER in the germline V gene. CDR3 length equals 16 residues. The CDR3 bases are TGCGCCAGCAGCCAAGAGAGAGAACTAGCCAAAAACATTCAGTACTTC. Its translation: CASSQERELAKNIQYF.

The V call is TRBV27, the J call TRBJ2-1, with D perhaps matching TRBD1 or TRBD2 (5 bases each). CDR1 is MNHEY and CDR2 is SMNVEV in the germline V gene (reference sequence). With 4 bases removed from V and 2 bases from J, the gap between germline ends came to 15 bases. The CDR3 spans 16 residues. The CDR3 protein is CASSSPGSLPYNEQFF. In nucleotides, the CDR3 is TGTGCCAGCAGTTCCCCAGGGAGCCTCCCCTACAATGAGCAGTTCTTC.

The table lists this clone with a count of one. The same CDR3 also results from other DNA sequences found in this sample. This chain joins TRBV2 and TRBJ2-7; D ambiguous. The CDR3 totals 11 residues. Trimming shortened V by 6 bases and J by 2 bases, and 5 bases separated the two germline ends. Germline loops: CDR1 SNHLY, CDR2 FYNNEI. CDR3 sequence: CASSLTYEQYF. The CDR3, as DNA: TGTGCCAGCAGCCTTACCTACGAGCAGTACTTC.